The 14 T cell receptor beta chains presented below share a single source sample, sequenced in a study of shared clonotypes between healthy human individuals. The protocol was immunoSEQ multiplex PCR, while the TCRdb copy is restricted to in-frame clones and leaves out a portion. The sample has over 950,000 clones; 60% to 85% are singletons. The material sequenced was memory CD4+ T cells from PBMCs. Subset reported: CD45RA-negative fraction. The receptors here all came from a man aged 18-30 years in good health. Some clones in this sample may be carry-over from other donors' samples.

A single count supports this clone. The chain carries TRBV28 and TRBJ2-1; 9 bases line up with TRBD2. CDR3 length: 14 amino acids. The V gene end was trimmed by 6 bases and the J gene end by 3 bases; junction bases not matched to a gene: 3. The germline V gene encodes CDR1 MDHEN and CDR2 SYDVKM. CDR3 DNA sequence: TGTGCCAGCAGCGGCGGGAGGGTCTACAATGAGCAGTTCTTC. Amino acid sequence: CASSGGRVYNEQFF.

The CDR3 reads CAWARREGYGYTF. The CDR3 DNA reads as TGTGCCTGGGCCAGGCGGGAAGGCTATGGCTACACCTTC. V gene TRBV30 combines with J gene TRBJ1-2; the D is unclear. The V gene lost 5 bases and the J gene lost 4 bases, with 14 bases spanning the gap. CDR1 and CDR2 (germline): GTSNPN, SVGIG (reference sequence). This CDR3 comprises 13 residues. The full variable domain, with the rest looked up from reference TRBV30 and TRBJ1-2, is SQTIHQWPATLVQPVGSPLSLECTVEGTSNPNLYWYRQAAGRGLQLLFYSVGIGQISSEVPQNLSASRPQDRQFILSSKKLLLSDSGFYLCAWARREGYGYTFGSGTRLTVV.

As to this clone: The same CDR3 arises from other DNA sequences in this sample as well. The chain links TRBV6-1 to TRBJ1-2; D unresolved. The ends were cut back, 6 bases at V and 0 bases at J, with 8 bases in the middle. CDR1 and CDR2 from the germline V gene are MNHNS and SASEGT. The CDR3 runs to 13 residues. The DNA for the CDR3 is TGTGCCAGCAGGACACAGACTAACTATGGCTACACCTTC. It is translated as CASRTQTNYGYTF.

The chain is built from TRBV6-4 and TRBJ1-5, with D possibly matching TRBD1 (6 bases). V lost 10 bases and J 1 base, leaving 20 bases between the germline ends. The CDR3 totals 16 residues. CDR1 and CDR2 from the germline V gene are MRHNA and SNTAGT. In DNA, the CDR3 is TGTGCCACCAAACCTGCGGGGGGGCAAAGCAATCAGCCCCAGCATTTT. Translation: CATKPAGGQSNQPQHF.

CDR3 amino acids: CASSRGVISGNTIYF. As DNA, the CDR3 is TGTGCCAGCAGCCGGGGGGTGATCTCTGGAAACACCATATATTTT. The J gene is TRBJ1-3, the V gene TRBV7-9, with D tentatively TRBD1 (5 bases). The CDR3 contains 15 residues. Trimming stripped 5 bases from V and 0 bases from J, with 11 bases between. Germline lookup yields CDR1 SEHNR and CDR2 FQNEAQ (reference sequence).

The J gene is TRBJ2-1, the V gene TRBV5-1; 10 nucleotides agree with TRBD2. V was pared by 2 bases and J by 8 bases, with 10 bases of the junction left unmatched. The germline V gene encodes CDR1 SGHRS and CDR2 YFSETQ. This CDR3 region has 16 residues. The CDR3 reads CASSFGLLAGNDEQFF. CDR3 DNA sequence: TGCGCCAGCAGCTTTGGCCTACTAGCGGGAAACGATGAGCAGTTCTTC.

In this sample, this clone turned up a few times. The chain recombines TRBV5-1 with TRBJ2-1; possibly TRBD1 for D (5 bases). From germline, CDR1 is SGHRS and CDR2 YFSETQ. The CDR3 is 14 amino acids. V lost 4 bases and J lost 5, with 13 bases in between. CDR3 DNA: TGCGCCAGCAGCCCTAATTGGGGCGACAATGAGCAGTTCTTC. Translated, it gives CASSPNWGDNEQFF.

The J gene is TRBJ2-1, the V gene TRBV4-1; TRBD1 matches at 10 bases. The CDR3 length is 17 residues. The germline V gene has CDR1 MGHRA and CDR2 YSYEKL. The junction had 7 bases not matched to a gene; V was cut back by 2 bases and J by 3 bases. The CDR3 DNA reads TGCGCCAGCAGCCAAACCCTGACAGGGGGCGTCTACAATGAGCAGTTCTTC. It encodes CASSQTLTGGVYNEQFF.

The gene calls are TRBV11-2 and TRBJ2-5, with 7 positions matching TRBD1. Trimming cost V 5 bases and J 1 base; bases outside gene matches: 7. CDR3 length equals 15 residues. The germline gives CDR1 SGHAT, CDR2 FQNNGV. DNA for the CDR3: TGTGCCAGCAGCCCACTCCGGGACAGCCAAGAGACCCAGTACTTC. Its protein product is CASSPLRDSQETQYF.

The J gene is TRBJ2-7, the V gene TRBV9; tentatively, D is TRBD2 (6 bases). The V gene's germline CDR1 is SGDLS and CDR2 YYNGEE. This CDR3 is 16 amino acids long. Trimming stripped 4 bases from V and 3 bases from J, with 20 bases between. The CDR3 region has the DNA TGTGCCAGCAGCCCGCTAGGGCGGGGAACATACTACGAGCAGTACTTC. Translated: CASSPLGRGTYYEQYF.

This clone has only one observation. V and J are TRBV29-1 and TRBJ2-7; 9 bases fit TRBD2. The CDR3 totals 13 residues. Germline V gene data show CDR1 as SQVTM and CDR2 as ANQGSEA. The trim removed 4 bases at V and 2 bases at J, leaving 3 bases unmatched. The CDR3 DNA sequence: TGCAGCGTTGGCGGGAGGGGGACCTACGAGCAGTACTTC. This encodes CSVGGRGTYEQYF.

Written as DNA, the CDR3 is TGTGCCTGTCGTAGCGGGACTTACAATGAGCAGTTCTTC. Its protein product is CACRSGTYNEQFF. J is TRBJ2-1 and V is TRBV30; 8 nucleotides align to TRBD2. Per germline, CDR1 GTSNPN and CDR2 SVGIG (reference sequence). The CDR3 is 13 residues long. Unmatched junction bases numbered 5, after V lost 6 bases and J lost 4 bases.

The chain combines TRBV29-1 with TRBJ1-2, with TRBD1 matching 11 bases. Looked up from germline, CDR1 is SQVTM and CDR2 is ANQGSEA. After removal of 6 bases from V and 4 bases from J, the junction contained 7 bases not matched to a gene. The CDR3 spans 14 residues. The chain's CDR3 is CSVGRTGGRYGYTF. CDR3 in DNA: TGCAGCGTGGGCCGGACAGGGGGCCGCTATGGCTACACCTTC. Combining the CDR3 with reference TRBV29-1 and TRBJ1-2 gives the whole variable domain SAVISQKPSRDICQRGTSLTIQCQVDSQVTMMFWYRQQPGQSLTLIATANQGSEATYESGFVIDKFPISRPNLTFSTLTVSNMSPEDSSIYLCSVGRTGGRYGYTFGSGTRLTVV.

The chain couples TRBV4-1 to TRBJ2-5; weak D call: TRBD1 (6 bases). This CDR3 has 16 amino acids. Trimming shortened V by 4 bases and J by 1 base, and 16 bases separated the two germline ends. Germline V gives CDR1 MGHRA, CDR2 YSYEKL. The CDR3 region is CASSRHYEDSQETQYF. The CDR3 nucleotides read TGCGCCAGCAGCCGGCACTATGAGGACAGCCAAGAGACCCAGTACTTC.